The 31 T cell receptor beta chains presented below share a single source sample, sequenced in a study of shared clonotypes between healthy human individuals (TCRdb year 2020). The library was prepared using the immunoSEQ multiplex PCR assay. The source is immuneACCESS, and TCRdb retained only in-frame sequences with V and J called. Part of the clones is not carried over; for the studies checked, unresolved V genes explain less than half of this, and the remainder is unexplained. This sample has 2 million to 2.5 million clones in its table, and around 95% of those were observed once. The ten biggest clones cover roughly 0.13% of the sample. Sequencing was carried out using naive CD4+ T cells sorted from blood. The label giving this sample's cell subset or site can be read as: CD45RA+ positively selected. The receptor set was obtained from a man younger than 35 in good health.

This sequence joins TRBV28 and TRBJ1-2, with no clear D. Germline lookup yields CDR1 MDHEN and CDR2 SYDVKM. The germline V and J ends were trimmed by 3 bases and 4 bases, with 9 bases remaining between them. The CDR3 extends over 13 amino acids. CDR3 DNA: TGTGCCAGCAGTTTCTTACAGCCCTATGGCTACACCTTC. Residues: CASSFLQPYGYTF.

Points on this clone: Other DNA sequences from this sample encode an identical CDR3 as well. The V gene is TRBV28, the J gene TRBJ1-5; tentatively, D is TRBD1 (5 bases). CDR1 is MDHEN and CDR2 is SYDVKM in the germline V gene. The CDR3 loop spans 15 amino acids. The V end was cut by 5 bases, the J end by 0 bases, with 11 bases between. The CDR3 bases are TGTGCCAGCAGTCTCCAGGGATTTAGCAATCAGCCCCAGCATTTT. Translating it yields CASSLQGFSNQPQHF.

The CDR3 DNA sequence: TGTGCCTGGACACCGTCGGACACCGGGGAGCTGTTTTTT. It codes for CAWTPSDTGELFF. The chain joins TRBV30 to TRBJ2-2, with no clear D. Trimming removed 4 bases from V and 3 bases from J, with 9 bases in between. CDR1 and CDR2 from the germline V gene are GTSNPN and SVGIG (reference sequence). The CDR3 runs to 13 residues.

The rearrangement uses TRBV10-3 and TRBJ2-7; possibly TRBD1 for D (6 bases). The V end lost 3 bases, the J end lost 7 bases, and 13 bases lay between the germline ends. Germline values: CDR1 ENHRY, CDR2 SYGVKD. CDR3 length: 13 residues. The CDR3 DNA reads as TGTGCCATCAGTGATCTGGGGGCGGATGAGCAGTACTTC. Protein product: CAISDLGADEQYF.

This chain joins TRBV6-6 and TRBJ2-7; a possible D gene is TRBD2 (6 bases). V dropped 1 base and J dropped 4 bases, with 14 bases sitting between them. The germline gives CDR1 MNHNY, CDR2 SVGAGI (reference sequence). The CDR3 loop spans 15 amino acids. This CDR3 reads CASSYWGLGEYEQYF. The CDR3 DNA reads as TGTGCCAGCAGTTACTGGGGACTTGGAGAGTACGAGCAGTACTTC.

As to this clone: Other DNA sequences of this sample code for an identical CDR3. The rearrangement uses TRBV5-4 and TRBJ2-7; TRBD1 matches at 10 bases. The length of the CDR3 is 13 residues. Germline trimming cut 4 bases from V and 5 bases from J; bases unmatched to any gene: 3. Germline CDR1 and CDR2: SGHNT and YYREEE (reference sequence). Here the CDR3 DNA reads TGTGCCAGCAGCCCGGGACAGGGGAACGAGCAGTACTTC. It specifies CASSPGQGNEQYF.

The genes are TRBV7-9 and TRBJ2-5, with 9 bases aligning to TRBD2. The CDR3 loop spans 14 amino acids. Germline V gives CDR1 SEHNR, CDR2 FQNEAQ (reference sequence). The junction had 5 bases not matched to a gene; V was cut back by 6 bases and J by 3 bases. In nucleotides, the CDR3 is TGTGCCAGCAGAGAGGGACTAGCCGAAGAGACCCAGTACTTC. It specifies CASREGLAEETQYF.

The chain carries TRBV7-2 and TRBJ2-7; tentative D call: TRBD2 (6 bases). The CDR3 contains 14 residues. V lost 3 bases to trimming and J lost 1 base, with 10 bases between them. Germline-derived CDR1 and CDR2 are SGHTA and FQGNSA. In DNA form, the CDR3 reads TGTGCCAGCAGCTTCTGGGACTTGTCCTACGAGCAGTACTTC. Translating it yields CASSFWDLSYEQYF.

CDR3 nucleotides: TGTGCCAGCAGCTTGATGACTACGGGGGAAGAGACCCAGTACTTC. Its translation: CASSLMTTGEETQYF. This chain uses TRBV5-4 with TRBJ2-5, with TRBD2 as a possible D gene (6 bases). There are 15 residues in the CDR3. V lost 1 base to trimming and J lost 3 bases, with 13 bases between them. The germline CDR1 and CDR2 sequences are SGHNT and YYREEE (reference sequence).

The chain uses TRBV6-6 and TRBJ1-2; tentatively, D is TRBD1 (5 bases). Trimming removed 6 bases at V and 8 bases at J, with 13 bases between. CDR1 is MNHNY and CDR2 is SVGAGI in the germline V gene (reference sequence). The CDR3 loop spans 12 amino acids. CDR3 sequence reads: CASRPGSGGYTF. The CDR3 coding sequence is TGTGCCAGCAGGCCAGGGTCTGGAGGCTACACCTTC.

The gene calls are TRBV9 and TRBJ2-7; D perhaps matches TRBD2 (5 bases). The CDR3 is 16 amino acids. CDR1 is SGDLS, CDR2 YYNGEE, per germline. With 4 bases removed from V and 0 bases from J, the gap between germline ends came to 17 bases. The CDR3 reads CASSPSAGRASYEQYF. CDR3 nucleotide sequence: TGTGCCAGCAGCCCCTCGGCGGGTAGGGCCTCCTACGAGCAGTACTTC.

This chain joins TRBV7-9 and TRBJ1-2; a possible D gene is TRBD1 (6 bases). Germline V gene data show CDR1 as SEHNR and CDR2 as FQNEAQ (reference sequence). The CDR3 is made up of 15 amino acids. The germline V and J ends were trimmed by 7 bases and 2 bases, with 17 bases remaining between them. The DNA of the CDR3 is TGTGCCAGCACCGACGGACAGAAAGGGAACTATGGCTACACCTTC. This translates into CASTDGQKGNYGYTF.

The V and J genes are TRBV13 and TRBJ1-6; perhaps TRBD1 as D (6 bases). The germline V gene has CDR1 PRHDT and CDR2 FYEKMQ (reference sequence). V shed 3 bases and J shed 9 bases, with 6 bases lying between them. The CDR3 has 12 residues. This CDR3 is CASSFRGSPLHF. The CDR3 DNA reads TGTGCCAGCAGCTTCAGGGGTTCACCCCTCCACTTT.

The V call is TRBV7-9, the J call TRBJ1-1; weak D call: TRBD1 (6 bases). The V gene lost 5 bases and the J gene lost 3 bases, with 13 bases spanning the gap. CDR3 length: 14 amino acids. From germline, CDR1 is SEHNR and CDR2 FQNEAQ (reference sequence). The CDR3 DNA follows: TGTGCCAGCAGCACAACGGGACAACACACTGAAGCTTTCTTT. It yields the protein CASSTTGQHTEAFF.

J is TRBJ2-5 and V is TRBV18, with 8 bases identical to TRBD1. Germline loops: CDR1 KGHSH, CDR2 LQKENI. The CDR3 is 14 residues long. After removal of 6 bases from V and 1 base from J, the junction contained 4 bases not matched to a gene. Written as DNA, the CDR3 is TGTGCCAGCTCGCCAGGACAGGGCCAAGAGACCCAGTACTTC. Translating gives CASSPGQGQETQYF.

The CDR3 coding sequence is TGCGCCAGCAGCTTGGAAGCGGGAGAAGCCTACGAGCAGTACTTC. It codes for CASSLEAGEAYEQYF. V is TRBV5-1 and J is TRBJ2-7, with 8 bases matching TRBD2. Germline V lookup: CDR1 SGHRS, CDR2 YFSETQ. The CDR3 is 15 residues long. The V and J ends lost 0 bases and 2 bases, in that order; junction bases with no gene match: 4.

V and J are TRBV18 and TRBJ2-3; D is uncertain. The CDR3 spans 13 residues. Trimming stripped 5 bases from V and 2 bases from J, with 8 bases between. The V gene's germline CDR1 is KGHSH and CDR2 LQKENI. CDR3 sequence: CASSGPNTDTQYF. DNA for the CDR3: TGTGCCAGCTCAGGACCGAACACAGATACGCAGTATTTT.

Of note for this clone: The same CDR3 arises from other DNA sequences in this sample as well. The chain carries TRBV5-4 and TRBJ2-3; D perhaps matches TRBD2 (5 bases). The V end lost 0 bases, the J end lost 0 bases, and 8 bases lay between the germline ends. Germline-derived CDR1 and CDR2 are SGHNT and YYREEE (reference sequence). This CDR3 has 15 residues. The CDR3 is CASSLVGGSTDTQYF. CDR3 DNA sequence: TGTGCCAGCAGCTTGGTCGGCGGGAGCACAGATACGCAGTATTTT.

The chain carries TRBV10-1 and TRBJ2-3; D may be TRBD2 (5 bases). Deletions cut 3 bases from V and 8 bases from J, with 9 bases between. CDR3 length: 12 residues. Germline CDR1 WNHNN, CDR2 SYGVQD (reference sequence). The CDR3 DNA sequence: TGCGCCAGCAGTGACGGCGCGGGTACGCAGTATTTT. As protein: CASSDGAGTQYF.

V is TRBV5-1 and J is TRBJ2-7; D remains unclear. The V gene's germline CDR1 is SGHRS and CDR2 YFSETQ. Trimming pared 5 bases from V and 2 bases from J, leaving 17 bases between. The CDR3 runs to 15 residues. As DNA, the CDR3 is TGCGCCAGCAGGCTCGAGACGGGCAGCACCTACGAGCAGTACTTC. It yields the protein CASRLETGSTYEQYF.

V gene TRBV11-3 combines with J gene TRBJ2-1, with TRBD2 as a possible D gene (6 bases). This CDR3 region has 16 residues. Trimming stripped 3 bases from V and 7 bases from J, with 19 bases between. The germline V gene encodes CDR1 SGHNT and CDR2 YENEEA. The CDR3 DNA sequence: TGTGCCAGCAGCTTGGATGGAGCGGGCCCGGGTAATGAGCAGTTCTTC. It specifies CASSLDGAGPGNEQFF.

This sequence joins TRBV4-2 and TRBJ2-7, with D uncertain. The CDR3 extends over 15 amino acids. Trimming stripped 0 bases from V and 2 bases from J, with 11 bases between. The germline V gene has CDR1 LGHNA and CDR2 YNFKEQ. The CDR3 region is CASSQDAAATYEQYF. The CDR3 DNA follows: TGTGCCAGCAGCCAAGATGCCGCGGCCACCTACGAGCAGTACTTC.

This clone showed up just once. The chain joins TRBV2 to TRBJ1-3, with D possibly matching TRBD1 (6 bases). CDR3 length: 15 residues. Trimming left V 6 bases short and J 0 bases short, with 12 bases between. CDR1 is SNHLY, CDR2 FYNNEI, per germline. CDR3 DNA: TGTGCCAGCAGACTAGGACAGAGCTCTGGAAACACCATATATTTT. Translation gives CASRLGQSSGNTIYF.

CDR3 coding DNA: TGTGCCAGCAGCCATGATACAGGGTCTGGCTACACCTTC. Translated, it gives CASSHDTGSGYTF. J is TRBJ1-2 and V is TRBV4-2; D may be TRBD1 (6 bases). The V gene's germline CDR1 is LGHNA and CDR2 YNFKEQ. V dropped 3 bases and J dropped 7 bases, with 12 bases sitting between them. The CDR3 has 13 amino acids.

The rearrangement uses TRBV25-1 and TRBJ1-1; D uncertain. V lost 5 bases and J lost 1, with 8 bases in between. From germline, CDR1 is MGHDK and CDR2 SYGVNS. The CDR3 consists of 13 residues. CDR3 nucleotide sequence: TGTGCCAGCAGTTACTCGACGAACACTGAAGCTTTCTTT. Translation: CASSYSTNTEAFF.

The chain joins TRBV18 to TRBJ2-1; 9 bases map to TRBD2. The CDR3 sequence is 14 residues long. V was pared by 2 bases and J by 8 bases, with 4 bases of the junction left unmatched. CDR1 KGHSH and CDR2 LQKENI come from the germline V gene. The CDR3: CASSPGTSWDEQFF. CDR3 coding DNA: TGTGCCAGCTCACCAGGGACTAGCTGGGATGAGCAGTTCTTC.

The chain is built from TRBV4-1 and TRBJ1-3; 9 nucleotides agree with TRBD1. CDR3 length: 18 amino acids. CDR1 MGHRA and CDR2 YSYEKL come from the germline V gene. After removal of 0 bases from V and 2 bases from J, the junction contained 8 bases not matched to a gene. The CDR3 DNA reads as TGCGCCAGCAGCCAAGAACAGGGGGCCGGGGGCCCTGGAAACACCATATATTTT. Its protein is CASSQEQGAGGPGNTIYF.

CDR3 bases: TGTGCCAGCAGTGAAGCGATCACGACTACGGAGCAGTACTTC. This gives the protein CASSEAITTTEQYF. This chain links TRBV2 with TRBJ2-7, with TRBD2 as a possible D gene (5 bases). Germline V gene sequence: CDR1 SNHLY, CDR2 FYNNEI. With 0 bases removed from V and 7 bases from J, the gap between germline ends came to 13 bases. The CDR3 runs 14 residues.

J is TRBJ2-5 and V is TRBV7-2; 11 nucleotides align to TRBD2. Losses at the gene ends were 0 bases for V and 5 bases for J; bases not matched to a gene: 2. CDR3 size: 15 residues. Germline V lookup: CDR1 SGHTA, CDR2 FQGNSA. The CDR3 is CASSLATSGMETQYF. CDR3 coding DNA: TGTGCCAGCAGCTTAGCGACTAGCGGGATGGAGACCCAGTACTTC.

The chain links TRBV6-5 to TRBJ1-1; weak D call: TRBD1 (6 bases). The CDR3 spans 15 residues. The germline gives CDR1 MNHEY, CDR2 SVGAGI. Trimming cost V 1 base and J 2 bases, with 11 bases left between them. The CDR3 DNA follows: TGTGCCAGCAGTTACTTACAGGGTGGCAACACTGAAGCTTTCTTT. Its protein product is CASSYLQGGNTEAFF.

With respect to this clone: This same CDR3 is encoded by further DNA sequences in the sample. The chain links TRBV20-1 to TRBJ2-7, with TRBD1 matching over 8 bases. The V segment lost 6 bases and the J segment 5 bases; nucleotides outside the gene matches: 3. This CDR3 is 11 amino acids long. Germline CDR1 is DFQATT and CDR2 is SNEGSKA (reference sequence). The CDR3 reads CSARDRHEQYF. CDR3 DNA: TGCAGTGCCCGGGACAGGCACGAGCAGTACTTC.